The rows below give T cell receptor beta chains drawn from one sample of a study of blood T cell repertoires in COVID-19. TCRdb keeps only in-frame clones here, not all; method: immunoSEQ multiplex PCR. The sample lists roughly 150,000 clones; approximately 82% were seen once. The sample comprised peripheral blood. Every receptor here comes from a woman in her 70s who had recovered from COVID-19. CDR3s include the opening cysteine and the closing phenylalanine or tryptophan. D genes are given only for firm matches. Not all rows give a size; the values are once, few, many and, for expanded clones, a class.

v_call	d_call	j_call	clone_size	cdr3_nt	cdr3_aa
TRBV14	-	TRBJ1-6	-	TGTGCCAGCAGCCAAGTGGGCCTTTTGGGTTCACCCCTCCACTTT	CASSQVGLLGSPLHF
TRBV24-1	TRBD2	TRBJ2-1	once	TGTGCCACCGCGGGGGGCCAGGGGACCTACAATGAGCAGTTCTTC	CATAGGQGTYNEQFF
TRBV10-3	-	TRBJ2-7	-	TGTGCCATCAGTGAGGGCAGGTCCTACGAGCAGTACTTC	CAISEGRSYEQYF
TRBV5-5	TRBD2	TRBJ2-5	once	TGTGCCAGCAGCTTGCGCCTACTAGCGGGGCCCCGGGGGGAGACCCAGTACTTC	CASSLRLLAGPRGETQYF
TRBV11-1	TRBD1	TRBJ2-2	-	TGTGCCAGCAGCTTAGCCCAGACAGGGAGTGACGGGGAGCTGTTTTTT	CASSLAQTGSDGELFF
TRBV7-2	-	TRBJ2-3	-	TGTGCCAGCAGCCCGCGGGGCGTCCTCACAGATACGCAGTATTTT	CASSPRGVLTDTQYF
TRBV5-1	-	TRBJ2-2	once	TGCGCCAGCAGCTTGGCCTGGCACAATGGGGAGCTGTTTTTT	CASSLAWHNGELFF
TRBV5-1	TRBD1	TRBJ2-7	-	TGCGCCAGCAGCCCGTCCGGGACAGGGAGCGAGCAGTACTTC	CASSPSGTGSEQYF
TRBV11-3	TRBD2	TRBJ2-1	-	TGTGCCAGCAGCCGTAGCGGGGGGAATGAGCAGTTCTTC	CASSRSGGNEQFF
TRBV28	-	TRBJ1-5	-	TGTGCCAGCAGCCCTCTCGGTCGGAGCAATCAGCCCCAGCATTTT	CASSPLGRSNQPQHF
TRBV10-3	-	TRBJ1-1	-	TGTGCCATCAGTCCGGGGGGGGCCCAGAACACTGAAGCTTTCTTT	CAISPGGAQNTEAFF
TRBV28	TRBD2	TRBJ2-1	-	TGTGCCAGCAGTTCTCCCACTAGCGGGAGGGCCAACTCCTACAATGAGCAGTTCTTC	CASSSPTSGRANSYNEQFF
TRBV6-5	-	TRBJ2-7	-	TGTGCCAGCAGCCGCGCCCCTGGGCACGAGCAGTACTTC	CASSRAPGHEQYF
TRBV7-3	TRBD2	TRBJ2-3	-	TGTGCCAGCAGCTCAGGCGGGGGGCGGTGGGCAGATACGCAGTATTTT	CASSSGGGRWADTQYF
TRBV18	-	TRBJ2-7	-	TGTGCCAGCTCACTCGGGGGTATTGGAGCGGGTCTCTACGAGCAGTACTTC	CASSLGGIGAGLYEQYF
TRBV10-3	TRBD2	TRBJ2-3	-	TGTGCCATCACCCCGGGACTAGCTAACACAGATACGCAGTATTTT	CAITPGLANTDTQYF
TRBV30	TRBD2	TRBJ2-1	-	TGTGCCTGGAGTGTGGGTAGCGGGGCCTACAATGAGCAGTTCTTC	CAWSVGSGAYNEQFF
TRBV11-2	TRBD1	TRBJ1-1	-	TGTGCCAGCACCCCAGGGGGCACTGAAGCTTTCTTT	CASTPGGTEAFF
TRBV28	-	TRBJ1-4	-	TGTGCCAGCAGTTCAGGACAGCGTAATGAAAAACTGTTTTTT	CASSSGQRNEKLFF
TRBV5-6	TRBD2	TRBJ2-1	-	TGTGCCAGCAGCTTGGCCCTAGCGGGAGGGCGAGGTGAGCAGTTCTTC	CASSLALAGGRGEQFF
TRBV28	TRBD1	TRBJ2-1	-	TGTGCCAGCAGGTGCGAACACAGGGGGCGGACCTACAATGAGCAGTTCTTC	CASRCEHRGRTYNEQFF
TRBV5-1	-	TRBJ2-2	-	TGCGCCAGCAGCCCCAACAGGAATTCCGGGGAGCTGTTTTTT	CASSPNRNSGELFF
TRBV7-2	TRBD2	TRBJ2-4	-	TGTGCCAGCAGCCCCGGGACTAGCGGAGACATTCAGTACTTC	CASSPGTSGDIQYF
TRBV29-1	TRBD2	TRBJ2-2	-	TGCAGCGTTGAAGGACTAGCGGGAGGGTCCGGGGAGCTGTTTTTT	CSVEGLAGGSGELFF
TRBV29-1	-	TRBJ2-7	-	TGCAGCGTTGAAAGTCAGAAGTACGAGCAGTACTTC	CSVESQKYEQYF
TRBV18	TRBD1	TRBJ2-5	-	TGTGCCAGCACGAACGGAGGGACAGGGTTTTCCCAAGAGACCCAGTACTTC	CASTNGGTGFSQETQYF
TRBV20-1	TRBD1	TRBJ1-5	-	TGCAGTGCTAGTCCCTTTGGGGACAGTAGTCAGCCCCAGCATTTT	CSASPFGDSSQPQHF
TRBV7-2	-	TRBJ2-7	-	TGTGCCAGCAGCTTAGCGTGGGCAGGGCAGTACTACGAGCAGTACTTC	CASSLAWAGQYYEQYF
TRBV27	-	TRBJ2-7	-	TGTGCCAGCAGTTTTGGGGCAGGGGGGTTCTACGAGCAGTACTTC	CASSFGAGGFYEQYF
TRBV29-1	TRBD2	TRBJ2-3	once	TGCAGCGCCCAGCGGGGGGGGACAGATACGCAGTATTTT	CSAQRGGTDTQYF
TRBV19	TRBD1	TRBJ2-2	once	TGTGCCAGTAGAACCGGACAGGGGGCGTTCGGGGAGCTGTTTTTT	CASRTGQGAFGELFF
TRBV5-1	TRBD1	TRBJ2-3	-	TGCGCCAGCAGTCGGAAGGGACAGGGGGCGCTTACAGATACGCAGTATTTT	CASSRKGQGALTDTQYF
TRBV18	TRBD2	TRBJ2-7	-	TGTGCCAGCTCCCCTACTAGCGGGACCTACGAGCAGTACTTC	CASSPTSGTYEQYF
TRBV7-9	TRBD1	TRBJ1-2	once	TGTGCCAGCAGCTTAGGGGGACAGGGCTCTAACTATGGCTACACCTTC	CASSLGGQGSNYGYTF
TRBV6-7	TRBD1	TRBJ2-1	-	TGTGCCAGCAGGGGGACAGGGGGCCCTAAATACAATGAGCAGTTCTTC	CASRGTGGPKYNEQFF
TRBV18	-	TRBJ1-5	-	TGTGCCAGCTCACCGGCTCTTCAGGGCAATCAGCCCCAGCATTTT	CASSPALQGNQPQHF
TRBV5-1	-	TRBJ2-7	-	TGCGCCAGCAGCTTGGAGGGGGGCAGGGGGTGGGGGGAGCAGTACTTC	CASSLEGGRGWGEQYF
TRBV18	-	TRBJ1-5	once	TGTGCCAGCGCCTCTGACGGGAATCAGCCCCAGCATTTT	CASASDGNQPQHF
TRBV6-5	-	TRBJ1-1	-	TGTGCCAGCAGTTACTCGGGGGGTGAGACTGAAGCTTTCTTT	CASSYSGGETEAFF
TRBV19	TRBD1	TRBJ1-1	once	TGTGCCAGTAAAGAGGGACAGGGAGCCCCTCGTGAAGCTTTCTTT	CASKEGQGAPREAFF
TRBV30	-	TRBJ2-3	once	TGTGCCTGGAAGTGGCTAGCGGCGAGGGGGGATACGCAGTATTTT	CAWKWLAARGDTQYF
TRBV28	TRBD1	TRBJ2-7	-	TGTGCCAGCAGAGGGACAGGGGATTCCTACGAGCAGTACTTC	CASRGTGDSYEQYF